One T cell receptor beta chain is described in this entry. This specimen comes from a study of shared clonotypes between healthy human individuals. Repertoires were generated with immunoSEQ multiplex PCR, while TCRdb's copy carries only in-frame clones and drops some. The data show approximately 1,500,000 clones, about 98% seen once. The CDR3 runs 13 residues. Germline V CDR1 and CDR2: LNHDA, SQIVND (reference sequence). V lost 7 bases and J lost 9, with 18 bases in between. V and J are TRBV19 and TRBJ2-5; D unclear. The specimen sequenced was naive CD4+ T cells sorted from blood. Subset given: CD45RA+ positively selected. The clonotype comes from a man aged 25 to 40 in good health. This CDR3 reads CASKRSNREAQYF. CDR3 nucleotides: TGTGCCAGTAAACGATCGAACCGCGAGGCCCAGTACTTC.